The next 26 T cell receptor beta chains were all read from a single sample in a study of regulatory T cells in long-lasting Graves disease (dated by TCRdb to 2020 to 2022). Receptor libraries were prepared by multiplex PCR. TCRdb lists the instrument as Illumina HiSeq 4000. To build TCR beta libraries, CDR3 regions were amplified by Arm-PCR using iRepertoire HTBI primers. TCRdb passed the public sequencing reads through fastp at Q25 and MiXCR, retaining productive beta sequences. When rows share a CDR3 protein, they turn into one entry using the most common DNA and genes. The sample table shows some 250,000 distinct CDR3 sequences, and around 19% are seen once. The ten most abundant clones make up roughly 15% of the sample. The time point label corresponds to: newly diagnosed GD, antithyroid drugs for less than 3 months. For both TCR sequencing and RNA sequencing, RNA was extracted from PBMCs using TRIzol.

This sample also appeared in a second study, on T cells in Graves' hyperthyroidism and ophthalmopathy.

Specimen: peripheral blood mononuclear cells (PBMCs), collected at new diagnosis, from a patient treated with antithyroid drugs. The origin of the receptors is a woman in her 30s with Graves disease. Donor details come from another sample of the same person, matched by shared clones.

The rearrangement links TRBV7-2 to TRBJ2-7; TRBD2 aligns across 14 bases. CDR1 is SGHTA, CDR2 FQGNSA, per germline. Trimming removed 3 bases from V and 3 bases from J; junction bases left unmatched: 4. This CDR3 comprises 16 residues. The CDR3 sequence is CASSFGLAGGYYEQYF. The CDR3 DNA reads as TGTGCCAGCAGCTTCGGACTAGCGGGGGGATACTACGAGCAGTACTTC.

This clonotype was seen many times. The gene calls are TRBV20-1 and TRBJ1-2; possible D gene TRBD1, 5 bases. CDR1 is DFQATT, CDR2 SNEGSKA, per germline (reference sequence). The V gene lost 6 bases and the J gene lost 3 bases, with 17 bases spanning the gap. There are 14 residues in the CDR3. Here the CDR3 DNA reads TGCAGTGCCGCCCACCGGGGCTCCGACTATGGCTACACCTTC. It codes for CSAAHRGSDYGYTF.

This clonotype was counted many times. V is TRBV9 and J is TRBJ2-2; D is uncertain. CDR3 size: 15 residues. Germline loops: CDR1 SGDLS, CDR2 YYNGEE. The V end lost 3 bases, the J end lost 7 bases, and 16 bases lay between the germline ends. The CDR3 nucleotides are TGTGCCAGCAGCGGTCGCCCCGATTCGGTCGGGGAGCTGTTTTTT. Amino acid sequence: CASSGRPDSVGELFF.

This clonotype was seen repeatedly, ten times or more. The V gene is TRBV5-1, the J gene TRBJ1-1; D not certain. The CDR3 covers 15 residues. V lost 0 bases, J lost 6 bases, and 15 bases lay in between. CDR1 SGHRS and CDR2 YFSETQ come from the germline V gene. CDR3 sequence: CASSLGPTIGAEAFF. The CDR3 coding sequence is TGCGCCAGCAGCTTGGGTCCCACGATTGGTGCTGAAGCTTTCTTT. Variable domain in full (rest from reference TRBV5-1 and TRBJ1-1): KAGVTQTPRYLIKTRGQQVTLSCSPISGHRSVSWYQQTPGQGLQFLFEYFSETQRNKGNFPGRFSGRQFSNSRSEMNVSTLELGDSALYLCASSLGPTIGAEAFFGQGTRLTVV.

As regards this clonotype: Given a far larger clone just one base away, this is likely a sequencing read error. J is TRBJ2-5 and V is TRBV6-2 or TRBV6-3, with 9 bases lining up with TRBD2. The J call may be in error: the DNA end matches TRBJ2-7 better. The CDR3 loop spans 14 amino acids. Germline V lookup: CDR1 MNHEY, CDR2 SVGEGT. In nucleotides, the CDR3 is TGTGCCAGCAGTGAAGCGGGGGGCTCCTACGAGCAGTACTTC. Translated: CASSEAGGSYEQYF.

The gene calls are TRBV20-1 and TRBJ2-1; D may be TRBD1 (6 bases). The germline V gene has CDR1 DFQATT and CDR2 SNEGSKA (reference sequence). Trimming removed 0 bases from V and 3 bases from J, with 12 bases in between. The CDR3 extends over 15 amino acids. The CDR3 here is CSARDWPGDYNEQFF. CDR3 nucleotides: TGCAGTGCTAGAGATTGGCCAGGGGACTACAATGAGCAGTTCTTC.

This clonotype was recorded at least ten times. J is TRBJ2-1 and V is TRBV29-1; 9 bases agree with TRBD2. Germline V gene lookup returns CDR1 SQVTM and CDR2 ANQGSEA. This CDR3 region has 13 residues. With 7 bases clipped from V and 7 bases from J, the junction kept 8 bases outside the gene matches. CDR3 nucleotide sequence: TGCAGCGAGATTAGCGGGGGCGCAAATGAGCAGTTCTTC. Translated, it gives CSEISGGANEQFF.

This clonotype was counted ten times or more. V is TRBV15 and J is TRBJ1-1; tentative D call: TRBD1 (6 bases). The CDR3 length is 15 residues. In germline, CDR1 is LNHNV, CDR2 YYDKDF (reference sequence). Trimming shortened V by 0 bases and J by 0 bases, and 8 bases separated the two germline ends. CDR3 region: CATSRDGGMNTEAFF. For the CDR3, the DNA is TGTGCCACCAGCAGAGATGGGGGCATGAACACTGAAGCTTTCTTT.

This clonotype appeared many times. The chain employs TRBV3-1 and TRBJ1-4, with D hard to call. CDR1 LGHDT and CDR2 YNNKEL come from the germline V gene (reference sequence). The CDR3 covers 15 residues. V was trimmed by 1 base and J by 11 bases, leaving 17 bases between them. CDR3 in amino acids: CASSQGRSLRRKLFF. CDR3 in DNA: TGTGCCAGCAGCCAAGGTCGGTCCCTTCGGCGGAAACTGTTTTTT.

Notes on this clonotype: The likely explanation is a read error, given a far larger clone one base away. The chain links TRBV11-3 to TRBJ2-7; D may be TRBD1 (5 bases). From germline, CDR1 is SGHNT and CDR2 YENEEA. This CDR3 has 14 residues. The CDR3 sequence is CASSLTQGYYERYF. CDR3 in DNA: TGTGCCAGCAGCTTAACGCAGGGTTACTACGAGCGGTACTTC.

The sample holds many counts of this clonotype. The chain uses TRBV3-1 and TRBJ1-2, with 7 positions matching TRBD1. This CDR3 comprises 16 residues. Germline-derived CDR1 and CDR2 are LGHDT and YNNKEL (reference sequence). Trimming removed 2 bases from V and 0 bases from J; junction bases left unmatched: 6. The chain's CDR3 is CASSQNWDSPNYGYTF. DNA of the CDR3: TGTGCCAGCAGCCAAAATTGGGACAGCCCTAACTATGGCTACACCTTC. The variable domain in full, with the rest retrieved from reference TRBV3-1 and TRBJ1-2, is DTAVSQTPKYLVTQMGNDKSIKCEQNLGHDTMYWYKQDSKKFLKIMFSYNNKELIINETVPNRFSPKSPDKAHLNLHINSLELGDSAVYFCASSQNWDSPNYGYTFGSGTRLTVV.

This clonotype was seen many times. The chain's CDR3 is CASRVGGADTEAFF. In nucleotides, the CDR3 is TGCGCCAGCAGGGTCGGGGGCGCGGACACTGAAGCTTTCTTT. This chain joins TRBV5-1 and TRBJ1-1, with D maybe TRBD1 (6 bases). The CDR3 runs 14 residues. Looked up from germline, CDR1 is SGHRS and CDR2 is YFSETQ. V shed 5 bases and J shed 3 bases, with 14 bases lying between them. Based on the CDR3 plus reference TRBV5-1 and TRBJ1-1, the full variable domain is KAGVTQTPRYLIKTRGQQVTLSCSPISGHRSVSWYQQTPGQGLQFLFEYFSETQRNKGNFPGRFSGRQFSNSRSEMNVSTLELGDSALYLCASRVGGADTEAFFGQGTRLTVV.

The sample holds many counts of this clonotype. The rearrangement joins TRBV4-1 to TRBJ1-1; D is uncertain. Germline loops: CDR1 MGHRA, CDR2 YSYEKL. The CDR3 spans 18 residues. V was shortened by 1 base and J by 1 base, with 19 bases between the two germline ends. In DNA, the CDR3 is TGCGCCAGCAGCCAAGTGCCCCTAGCCGGAAATACGAACACTGAAGCTTTCTTT. Its protein is CASSQVPLAGNTNTEAFF.

This clonotype appeared once. The rearrangement joins TRBV11-2 to TRBJ2-5; D not certain. V dropped 1 base and J dropped 3 bases, with 12 bases sitting between them. CDR3 length: 15 amino acids. The V gene's germline CDR1 is SGHAT and CDR2 FQNNGV. CDR3 coding DNA: TGTGCCAGCAGCTTAGTGGTCAATGTGAAAGAGACCCAGTACTTC. Amino acid sequence: CASSLVVNVKETQYF.

Many counts were recorded for this clonotype. The chain joins TRBV20-1 to TRBJ1-1, with a tentative D call TRBD1 (5 bases). Germline loops: CDR1 DFQATT, CDR2 SNEGSKA (reference sequence). The CDR3 has 12 amino acids. V was clipped by 3 bases and J by 8 bases, with 13 bases between them. The CDR3 loop is CSASVAGFEAFF. In nucleotides, the CDR3 is TGCAGTGCTAGTGTGGCAGGGTTCGAAGCTTTCTTT.

A remark on this clonotype: A much larger clone lies a single base off, so this may be a read error. This sequence joins TRBV2 and TRBJ1-2; D uncertain. The CDR3 length is 12 residues. Germline values: CDR1 SNHLY, CDR2 FYNNEI. Trimming left V 4 bases short and J 8 bases short, with 11 bases between. Written as DNA, the CDR3 is TGTGCCAGCAGTGGCAGGACCAGGGGCTACACCTTC. The encoded protein is CASSGRTRGYTF. The full variable domain, rest sourced from reference TRBV2 and TRBJ1-2, is EPEVTQTPSHQVTQMGQEVILRCVPISNHLYFYWYRQILGQKVEFLVSFYNNEISEKSEIFDDQFSVERPDGSNFTLKIRSTKLEDSAMYFCASSGRTRGYTFGSGTRLTVV.

This clonotype was picked up many times. The chain links TRBV3-1 to TRBJ1-4, with D perhaps TRBD1 (6 bases). Looked up from germline, CDR1 is LGHDT and CDR2 is YNNKEL (reference sequence). Trimming took 4 bases from V and 8 from J, leaving 11 bases between them. This CDR3 has 13 residues. The CDR3 sequence is CASSRDQGEKLFF. CDR3 nucleotide sequence: TGTGCCAGCAGCCGCGACCAGGGGGAAAAACTGTTTTTT. The variable domain in full, completed from reference TRBV3-1 and TRBJ1-4, reads DTAVSQTPKYLVTQMGNDKSIKCEQNLGHDTMYWYKQDSKKFLKIMFSYNNKELIINETVPNRFSPKSPDKAHLNLHINSLELGDSAVYFCASSRDQGEKLFFGSGTQLSVL.

This clonotype was seen repeatedly, ten times or more. The V call is TRBV6-1, the J call TRBJ2-3; 8 bases align to TRBD1. The ends lost 5 bases at V and 6 bases at J; junction bases unmatched: 10. The CDR3 totals 15 residues. Germline V gene data show CDR1 as MNHNS and CDR2 as SASEGT. The CDR3 loop is CASSLGQGRWDTQYF. In DNA form, the CDR3 reads TGTGCCAGCAGTCTCGGACAGGGCCGGTGGGATACGCAGTATTTT.

This clonotype appeared many times. The gene calls are TRBV27 and TRBJ2-2; D not certain. This CDR3 contains 13 residues. V shed 4 bases and J shed 3 bases, with 6 bases lying between them. Germline loops: CDR1 MNHEY, CDR2 SMNVEV (reference sequence). CDR3 sequence (DNA): TGTGCCAGCAGTTGGCCAGACACCGGGGAGCTGTTTTTT. Residues: CASSWPDTGELFF.

This clonotype was recorded at least ten times. This chain connects TRBV7-2 to TRBJ2-3; unclear D gene. Germline V gene lookup returns CDR1 SGHTA and CDR2 FQGNSA. The CDR3 is 14 residues long. With 7 bases removed from V and 2 bases from J, the gap between germline ends came to 13 bases. The CDR3 DNA reads as TGTGCCAGCACCGTAACACGCAACACAGATACGCAGTATTTT. Translating gives CASTVTRNTDTQYF.

The rearrangement joins TRBV6-5 to TRBJ1-1, with D unresolved. Trimming stripped 2 bases from V and 5 bases from J, with 9 bases between. Germline CDR1 and CDR2: MNHEY and SVGAGI. The CDR3 length is 13 residues. The CDR3 region is CASSYKVGTEAFF. CDR3 DNA sequence: TGTGCCAGCAGTTACAAGGTCGGAACTGAAGCTTTCTTT.

This clonotype came up many times. The chain is built from TRBV6-1 and TRBJ2-7; D is perhaps TRBD1 (6 bases). Germline CDR1 and CDR2: MNHNS and SASEGT. Trimming took 7 bases from V and 2 from J, leaving 9 bases between them. The CDR3 sequence is 12 residues long. CDR3 amino acids: CASIGQTYEQYF. In DNA form, the CDR3 reads TGTGCCAGCATTGGACAGACCTACGAGCAGTACTTC.

This clonotype was observed a single time. This chain links TRBV6-1 with TRBJ1-5; D not resolved. CDR1 MNHNS and CDR2 SASEGT come from the germline V gene. Trimming stripped 1 base from V and 2 bases from J, with 9 bases between. This CDR3 has 15 amino acids. The CDR3 spells CASSEVGMGNQPQHF. As DNA, the CDR3 is TGTGCCAGCAGTGAAGTGGGCATGGGCAATCAGCCCCAGCATTTT.

This clonotype was seen at least ten times. V usage is TRBV3-1 and J usage is TRBJ1-1, with a tentative D call TRBD1 (6 bases). Germline CDR1 reads LGHDT; CDR2 reads YNNKEL (reference sequence). V was shortened by 3 bases and J by 3 bases, with 11 bases between the two germline ends. The CDR3 has 14 amino acids. The DNA of the CDR3 is TGTGCCAGCAGCCACGGGGGCGCTTACACTGAAGCTTTCTTT. As protein: CASSHGGAYTEAFF.

Worth noting for this clonotype: A much larger clone differs from this one at a single base, so this may be a read error. The rearrangement links TRBV13 to TRBJ2-4; the match to TRBD2 covers 7 bases. The CDR3 totals 15 residues. Germline values: CDR1 PRHDT, CDR2 FYEKMQ (reference sequence). CDR3 sequence (DNA): TGTGCCAGCACCTGGGGGGGTGGGGCCAAAACCATTCAGTACTTC. Translated: CASTWGGGAKTIQYF.

This clonotype was detected many times. The chain combines TRBV9 with TRBJ1-1; TRBD1 matches at 7 bases. The CDR3 spans 17 residues. In germline, CDR1 is SGDLS, CDR2 YYNGEE. After removal of 4 bases from V and 2 bases from J, the junction contained 14 bases not matched to a gene. CDR3 nucleotide sequence: TGTGCCAGCAGCTTAAGGGGGGATGGGACAGTAAACACTGAAGCTTTCTTT. Its translation is CASSLRGDGTVNTEAFF.